The clone carrying this TCR beta chain was detected a few times. Its antigen is as yet unknown. From RNA transcripts, TCR beta CDR3 regions were amplified. HTBI primers drove first-round RT-PCR of the TCR CDR3. TCRdb processed the multiplex PCR reads anew with MiXCR; each CDR3 protein has one entry. Of 400,000 or so distinct CDR3 sequences listed, 11% to 15% are singletons. These data are taken from a study of T cells in Graves' hyperthyroidism and ophthalmopathy. Germline values: CDR1 SNHLY, CDR2 FYNNEI. The CDR3 runs to 16 residues. J lost 1 base, V lost 4 bases, and 7 bases had no gene match. Study conclusions and caveats: Median prediction lead before ophthalmopathy onset was six to eight months with the model. Through a model of 13 V-J features, ophthalmopathy was separated from stable hyperthyroidism.

This clonotype was sampled from a man in his fifties or sixties with Graves' ophthalmopathy. The chain is built from TRBV2 and TRBJ2-7; 10 bases align to TRBD2. The specimen sequenced was blood. DNA for the CDR3: TGTGCCAGCAGTGTGGTCCTAGCGGGAGAGTCCTACGAGCAGTACTTC. Protein product: CASSVVLAGESYEQYF.